These 6 T cell receptor beta chains came from one sample sequenced in a study of cytomegalovirus exposure and HLA in healthy donors. The PCR used 60 Vbeta and 13 Jbeta primers. Using immunoSEQ multiplex PCR, the repertoire was profiled, and TCRdb retains in-frame clones only, with some absent. The sample has 80,000 to 100,000 clones. Sequences were obtained from PBMCs. The source is a man aged 50 to 60 in good health and CMV-seronegative.

The chain carries TRBV6-6 and TRBJ1-1, with 10 nucleotides matching TRBD1. The CDR3 has 15 amino acids. The V gene end was trimmed by 4 bases and the J gene end by 9 bases; junction bases not matched to a gene: 11. Germline V gene data show CDR1 as MNHNY and CDR2 as SVGAGI (reference sequence). In nucleotides, the CDR3 is TGTGCCAGCAGTTTAAGCCGGGACAGGGGTCATCAAGCTTTCTTT. Its translation is CASSLSRDRGHQAFF.

The CDR3 reads CASSIDSGSYNEQFF. The CDR3 DNA follows: TGTGCCAGTAGTATAGACAGCGGGAGCTACAATGAGCAGTTCTTC. This chain joins TRBV19 and TRBJ2-1, with TRBD2 matching 8 bases. Germline CDR1 LNHDA, CDR2 SQIVND (reference sequence). There are 15 residues in the CDR3. V shed 0 bases, J shed 3 bases, and the junction held 1 base outside the gene matches.

The chain links TRBV5-6 to TRBJ2-4; no firm D call. CDR1 and CDR2 (germline): SGHDT, YYEEEE. CDR3 length: 14 amino acids. V dropped 1 base and J dropped 5 bases, with 10 bases sitting between them. The CDR3 sequence: CASSLLGSENIQYF. The DNA for the CDR3 is TGTGCCAGCAGCTTGTTGGGCAGTGAAAACATTCAGTACTTC.

The chain has TRBV9 and TRBJ2-7, with TRBD2 identical over 10 bases. Trimming removed 0 bases from V and 13 bases from J; junction bases left unmatched: 10. There are 14 residues in the CDR3. The germline V gene encodes CDR1 SGDLS and CDR2 YYNGEE. CDR3 loop: CASSVESSGGPLYF. The CDR3 bases are TGTGCCAGCAGCGTAGAGTCTAGCGGGGGCCCCCTATACTTC.

The CDR3 nucleotides are TGTGCCATCACAGGATCTAACTATGGCTACACCTTC. Translated, it gives CAITGSNYGYTF. This chain uses TRBV28 with TRBJ1-2; possibly TRBD1 for D (5 bases). The V end lost 10 bases, the J end lost 0 bases, and 9 bases lay between the germline ends. The CDR3 length is 12 residues. CDR1 is MDHEN and CDR2 is SYDVKM in the germline V gene.

The CDR3 sequence is CASKMKGVAGELFF. DNA for the CDR3: TGTGCCAGCAAAATGAAGGGGGTGGCCGGGGAGCTGTTTTTT. The chain uses TRBV14 and TRBJ2-2, with a tentative D call TRBD1 (6 bases). V was cut by 7 bases and J by 6 bases, with 15 bases left in between. The CDR3 has 14 amino acids. Germline V lookup: CDR1 SGHDN, CDR2 FVKESK.